These 31 T cell receptor beta chains were sequenced from one sample in a study of blood T cell repertoires in COVID-19. Assay used: immunoSEQ multiplex PCR; TCRdb lists only in-frame clones, some missing. Of roughly 160,000 clones listed, more than 65% are singletons. The source material was peripheral blood. The receptor set was obtained from a woman aged 60 to 75 with COVID-19, enrolled during active disease.

The chain employs TRBV3-1 (or the pseudogene TRBV3-2) and TRBJ1-4; 9 bases are shared with TRBD1. CDR3 length: 15 residues. The V gene end was trimmed by 3 bases and the J gene end by 8 bases; junction bases not matched to a gene: 7. Germline CDR1 reads LGHDT; CDR2 reads YNNKEL (reference sequence). The CDR3 loop reads CASSHSDRGGEKLFF. Written as DNA, the CDR3 is TGTGCCAGCAGCCACTCGGACAGGGGAGGAGAAAAACTGTTTTTT.

A few counts support this clone. V and J are TRBV5-6 and TRBJ2-6, with 8 bases matching TRBD1. CDR1 and CDR2 (germline): SGHDT, YYEEEE. This CDR3 region has 18 residues. Trimming at V came to 2 bases and at J to 1 base, leaving 8 bases not matched to a gene. The CDR3 is CASSFRGQARSGANVLTF. The CDR3 DNA reads TGTGCCAGCAGCTTTCGGGGACAGGCACGTTCTGGGGCCAACGTCCTGACTTTC.

The chain couples TRBV5-1 to TRBJ2-7, with 7 bases aligning to TRBD1. The germline gives CDR1 SGHRS, CDR2 YFSETQ. The CDR3 has 15 residues. The V and J ends lost 0 bases and 1 base, in that order; junction bases with no gene match: 4. The CDR3 nucleotides read TGCGCCAGCAGCTTGGGACAGGGACCTTCCTACGAGCAGTACGTC. Translated, it gives CASSLGQGPSYEQYV.

This chain joins TRBV28 and TRBJ2-7, with D possibly matching TRBD1 (6 bases). The CDR3 loop spans 13 amino acids. In germline, CDR1 is MDHEN, CDR2 SYDVKM. V shed 5 bases and J shed 3 bases, with 11 bases lying between them. As DNA, the CDR3 is TGTGCCAGCAGTGGGGGCCGGCTCTACGAGCAGTACTTC. This encodes CASSGGRLYEQYF.

The chain is built from TRBV6-5 and TRBJ1-2; D unresolved. The CDR3 is 12 residues long. Germline CDR1 is MNHEY and CDR2 is SVGAGI. Trimming took off 10 bases at V and 4 bases at J, with 13 bases between the two ends. CDR3 region: CATRDMTYGYTF. The DNA for the CDR3 is TGTGCCACCCGAGACATGACCTATGGCTACACCTTC.

The chain couples TRBV29-1 to TRBJ2-3; a possible D gene is TRBD1 (6 bases). CDR1 and CDR2 (germline): SQVTM, ANQGSEA. This CDR3 region has 15 residues. The V and J ends lost 4 bases and 3 bases respectively, with 17 bases between them. CDR3 nucleotide sequence: TGCAGCGTTGTACAGGGAAGGGTTGTAACAGATACGCAGTATTTT. The encoded protein is CSVVQGRVVTDTQYF.

In this sample, this clone turned up a few times. The V gene is TRBV2, the J gene TRBJ2-7, with a possible D match to TRBD1 (5 bases). Trimming removed 6 bases from V and 0 bases from J, with 12 bases in between. The CDR3 loop spans 14 amino acids. The germline gives CDR1 SNHLY, CDR2 FYNNEI. In nucleotides, the CDR3 is TGTGCCAGCAGGCTCGACAGCAGCTCCTACGAGCAGTACGTC. This encodes CASRLDSSSYEQYV.

This clone has a handful of counts. The rearrangement uses TRBV20-1 and TRBJ1-1; 8 nucleotides agree with TRBD1. The germline CDR1 and CDR2 sequences are DFQATT and SNEGSKA (reference sequence). This CDR3 contains 13 residues. With 3 bases clipped from V and 4 bases from J, the junction kept 4 bases outside the gene matches. DNA of the CDR3: TGCAGTGCTAGTCAGGGGGCGGTCACTGAAGCTTTCTTT. Translated: CSASQGAVTEAFF.

This clone was counted a single time. The chain carries TRBV5-1 and TRBJ1-6; the D gene is possibly TRBD1 (6 bases). Trimming removed 0 bases at V and 3 bases at J, with 10 bases between. Germline lookup yields CDR1 SGHRS and CDR2 YFSETQ. The CDR3 contains 16 residues. For the CDR3, the DNA is TGCGCCAGCAGCTTGGTCGCGGACAGCTATAATTCACCCCTCCACTTT. It translates to CASSLVADSYNSPLHF. The full variable domain, with the rest looked up from reference TRBV5-1 and TRBJ1-6, is KAGVTQTPRYLIKTRGQQVTLSCSPISGHRSVSWYQQTPGQGLQFLFEYFSETQRNKGNFPGRFSGRQFSNSRSEMNVSTLELGDSALYLCASSLVADSYNSPLHFGNGTRLTVT.

V usage is TRBV19 and J usage is TRBJ2-1; 11 bases are a match to TRBD2. Germline values: CDR1 LNHDA, CDR2 SQIVND (reference sequence). V was pared by 4 bases and J by 7 bases, with 9 bases of the junction left unmatched. The CDR3 runs 16 residues. This chain's CDR3 is CASSTLAGGLTNEQFF. For the CDR3, the DNA is TGTGCCAGTAGTACCTTAGCGGGGGGGCTCACGAATGAGCAGTTCTTC.

This clone appeared a single time. The rearrangement joins TRBV28 to TRBJ2-5, with TRBD2 matching 10 bases. This CDR3 region has 15 residues. The trim removed 3 bases at V and 1 base at J, leaving 2 bases unmatched. Germline V gene lookup returns CDR1 MDHEN and CDR2 SYDVKM. The DNA for the CDR3 is TGTGCCAGCAGTTTTACTAGCGGGGTCCAAGAGACCCAGTACTTC. Protein sequence: CASSFTSGVQETQYF.

V gene TRBV19 combines with J gene TRBJ1-1, with no clear D. V was shortened by 3 bases and J by 0 bases, with 8 bases between the two germline ends. Germline CDR1 reads LNHDA; CDR2 reads SQIVND (reference sequence). CDR3 length: 14 amino acids. This CDR3 reads CASSMAAMNTEAFF. In DNA form, the CDR3 reads TGTGCCAGTAGTATGGCGGCTATGAACACTGAAGCTTTCTTT.

The chain couples TRBV19 to TRBJ1-5; D may be TRBD1 (5 bases). This CDR3 contains 15 residues. Germline CDR1 and CDR2: LNHDA and SQIVND (reference sequence). The V and J ends lost 5 bases and 3 bases respectively, with 14 bases between them. The CDR3 DNA follows: TGTGCCAGTAGTCCTTGGGCCAGGGACAATCAGCCCCAGCATTTT. This translates into CASSPWARDNQPQHF.

The chain joins TRBV30 to TRBJ2-6, with 8 bases matching TRBD1. Germline V CDR1 and CDR2: GTSNPN, SVGIG (reference sequence). The CDR3 is 15 amino acids. V shed 5 bases, J shed 0 bases, and the junction held 3 bases outside the gene matches. The CDR3 spells CAWGQGRSGANVLTF. CDR3 sequence (DNA): TGTGCCTGGGGACAGGGTCGCTCTGGGGCCAACGTCCTGACTTTC.

This chain joins TRBV5-6 and TRBJ2-5; D gene ambiguous. Trimming pared 4 bases from V and 1 base from J, leaving 17 bases between. This CDR3 spans 16 amino acids. Germline values: CDR1 SGHDT, CDR2 YYEEEE. DNA for the CDR3: TGTGCCAGCAGCCTCCAGGCTGGTCTCATCCAAGAGACCCAGTACTTC. Protein product: CASSLQAGLIQETQYF.

Worth noting for this clone: Other nucleotide sequences in the sample specify the same CDR3. This chain links TRBV5-1 with TRBJ1-1, with D unclear. Germline V gene lookup returns CDR1 SGHRS and CDR2 YFSETQ. V was pared by 1 base and J by 0 bases, with 4 bases between. This CDR3 region has 13 residues. The CDR3 sequence is CASSLTVNTEAFF. DNA of the CDR3: TGCGCCAGCAGCTTGACAGTGAACACTGAAGCTTTCTTT.

CDR3 nucleotides: TGTGCCAGCACCTCGACTAGCTACACAGATACGCAGTATTTT. Its protein product is CASTSTSYTDTQYF. The V call is TRBV3-1 (or the pseudogene TRBV3-2), the J call TRBJ2-3; TRBD2 matches 7 bases. The germline gives CDR1 LGHDT, CDR2 YNNKEL (reference sequence). The CDR3 loop spans 14 amino acids. Trimming removed 7 bases from V and 2 bases from J; junction bases left unmatched: 6.

The chain joins TRBV6-5 to TRBJ2-3; 7 bases align to TRBD1. Germline trimming cut 5 bases from V and 6 bases from J; bases unmatched to any gene: 5. CDR1 and CDR2 (germline): MNHEY, SVGAGI. CDR3 length: 13 amino acids. The CDR3 sequence is CASSISQGDTQYF. CDR3 DNA: TGTGCCAGCAGTATTTCACAGGGGGATACGCAGTATTTT.

This chain links TRBV3-1 (or the pseudogene TRBV3-2) with TRBJ2-1; possible D gene TRBD1, 6 bases. From germline, CDR1 is LGHDT and CDR2 YNNKEL (reference sequence). The CDR3 is made up of 14 amino acids. With 1 base removed from V and 9 bases from J, the gap between germline ends came to 13 bases. CDR3 protein: CASSQGWGRGEQFF. Written as DNA, the CDR3 is TGTGCCAGCAGCCAAGGGTGGGGGCGCGGTGAGCAGTTCTTC.

The V and J genes are TRBV4-2 and TRBJ2-1; TRBD1 is a possible D gene (6 bases). V was clipped by 5 bases and J by 10 bases, with 15 bases between them. Per the germline V gene, CDR1 is LGHNA and CDR2 is YNFKEQ. The CDR3 is 13 residues long. The CDR3 nucleotides read TGTGCCAGCAGCGAGGACAGCACGGAAGAGCAGTTCTTC. It yields the protein CASSEDSTEEQFF.

This clone was picked up one time. The V gene is TRBV19, the J gene TRBJ2-1; TRBD1 aligns across 10 bases. The CDR3 is 16 amino acids. The germline V gene encodes CDR1 LNHDA and CDR2 SQIVND (reference sequence). The junction had 7 bases not matched to a gene; V was cut back by 5 bases and J by 3 bases. Here the CDR3 reads CASSWTGTGVYNEQFF. The CDR3 bases are TGTGCCAGTAGTTGGACCGGGACAGGGGTCTACAATGAGCAGTTCTTC.

The rearrangement joins TRBV28 to TRBJ2-3; TRBD2 aligns across 16 bases. The length of the CDR3 is 20 residues. CDR1 MDHEN and CDR2 SYDVKM come from the germline V gene. The trim removed 2 bases at V and 3 bases at J, leaving 11 bases unmatched. CDR3 loop: CASSLPSLPGLAGGTDTQYF. CDR3 bases: TGTGCCAGCAGTTTACCCTCCCTCCCGGGACTAGCGGGGGGGACAGATACGCAGTATTTT.

The V call is TRBV30, the J call TRBJ1-2, with 8 nucleotides matching TRBD1. Trimming at V came to 2 bases and at J to 3 bases, leaving 5 bases not matched to a gene. The CDR3 has 14 amino acids. Germline V CDR1 and CDR2: GTSNPN, SVGIG (reference sequence). The CDR3, as DNA: TGTGCCTGGAGTCAGACAGGGGCTTACTATGGCTACACCTTC. Translated, it gives CAWSQTGAYYGYTF.

The J gene is TRBJ1-5, the V gene TRBV28, with D perhaps matching TRBD1 (5 bases). The CDR3 totals 15 residues. Trimming took 3 bases from V and 5 from J, leaving 14 bases between them. Germline lookup yields CDR1 MDHEN and CDR2 SYDVKM. CDR3 in DNA: TGTGCCAGCAGTTTGATTGGGGGAGGAGATCAGCCCCAGCATTTT. Protein: CASSLIGGGDQPQHF.

V is TRBV4-3 and J is TRBJ1-1; TRBD1 agrees at 11 bases. The CDR3 runs 17 residues. In germline, CDR1 is LGHNA, CDR2 YSLEER. After removal of 1 base from V and 0 bases from J, the junction contained 4 bases not matched to a gene. The CDR3, as DNA: TGCGCCAGCAGCCAAGGGACAGGGGGCACTATGAACACTGAAGCTTTCTTT. It specifies CASSQGTGGTMNTEAFF.

The chain carries TRBV5-1 and TRBJ2-1; D uncertain. The germline V and J ends were trimmed by 1 base and 7 bases, with 3 bases remaining between them. The germline CDR1 and CDR2 sequences are SGHRS and YFSETQ. The CDR3 contains 11 residues. CDR3 sequence (DNA): TGCGCCAGCAGCTTGCTAAATGAGCAGTTCTTC. It specifies CASSLLNEQFF.

The CDR3 bases are TGCGCCAGCAGCTTGTTTTTCCCAGCGGGAGTCCCCGGGGAGCTGTTTTTT. As protein: CASSLFFPAGVPGELFF. V usage is TRBV5-1 and J usage is TRBJ2-2; 8 bases are a match to TRBD2. The germline gives CDR1 SGHRS, CDR2 YFSETQ. With 1 base clipped from V and 6 bases from J, the junction kept 11 bases outside the gene matches. This CDR3 is built from 17 residues.

The CDR3 is CASSPGTSGAGYEQYF. CDR3 nucleotide sequence: TGTGCCAGCTCACCGGGGACTAGCGGGGCTGGCTACGAGCAGTACTTC. V and J are TRBV18 and TRBJ2-7, with 13 bases that match TRBD2. Trimming at V came to 3 bases and at J to 3 bases, leaving 5 bases not matched to a gene. From germline, CDR1 is KGHSH and CDR2 LQKENI. The CDR3 spans 16 residues.

The V gene is TRBV5-1, the J gene TRBJ2-7; TRBD2 matches 11 bases. The CDR3 length is 15 residues. After removal of 1 base from V and 6 bases from J, the junction contained 6 bases not matched to a gene. CDR1 is SGHRS, CDR2 YFSETQ, per germline. CDR3 in amino acids: CASSLNSGRALEQYF. The CDR3 nucleotides are TGCGCCAGCAGCTTGAATAGCGGGAGGGCCCTCGAGCAGTACTTC.

J is TRBJ2-7 and V is TRBV7-6; 8 nucleotides align to TRBD1. CDR1 and CDR2 from the germline V gene are SGHVS and FNYEAQ. Germline trimming cut 5 bases from V and 0 bases from J; bases unmatched to any gene: 6. This CDR3 has 15 residues. The CDR3: CASSPRQGSSYEQYF. CDR3 nucleotides: TGTGCCAGCAGCCCGAGACAGGGGAGCTCCTACGAGCAGTACTTC.

V gene TRBV19 combines with J gene TRBJ1-1; 8 bases are shared with TRBD1. The CDR3 has 16 amino acids. From germline, CDR1 is LNHDA and CDR2 SQIVND (reference sequence). V was pared by 5 bases and J by 1 base, with 9 bases of the junction left unmatched. CDR3: CASSPRTGRGNTEAFF. The CDR3 bases are TGTGCCAGTAGTCCGCGGACAGGGAGAGGGAACACTGAAGCTTTCTTT.